This T cell receptor (beta chain) originates from a study of CD8+ T cells in alopecia areata. Study-wide context: Treatment with tofacitinib (6 to 18 months) was followed by 6 months off drug. Severity scoring for treated patients was based on the percentage of affected scalp area. Study conclusions and caveats: Although TCR sharing was seen in mice, sharing across patients was less clear, possibly for HLA-related reasons.

A few counts support this clone. What it recognizes is unknown. Extraction of RNA preceded its reverse transcription into cDNA, which served as the sequencing template. Only in-frame clones appear in the TCRdb table, and some are missing; sequencing was by immunoSEQ multiplex PCR. The top ten clones hold 0.48% of a sample with approximately 220,000 clones, more than 30% of them seen once. Germline loops: CDR1 SGHNT, CDR2 YENEEA. The CDR3 covers 17 residues. V dropped 5 bases and J dropped 6; count of bases not matched to a gene: 10. Noted treatment: oral pan-JAK inhibitor, 5-10 mg twice daily. Sampling of alopecia areata patients yielded lesional scalp punch biopsies as well as peripheral blood.

Sequencing used CD4+ T cells sorted from blood, obtained between weeks 30 and 35, from a patient treated with tofacitinib. This clonotype was obtained from a human donor with alopecia areata. V usage is TRBV11-3 and J usage is TRBJ2-1; TRBD2 agrees at 13 bases. CDR3 DNA sequence: TGTGCCAGCAGCCCTCCGCGACTAGCGGGAGGCGTCAATGAGCAGTTCTTC. This gives the protein CASSPPRLAGGVNEQFF.